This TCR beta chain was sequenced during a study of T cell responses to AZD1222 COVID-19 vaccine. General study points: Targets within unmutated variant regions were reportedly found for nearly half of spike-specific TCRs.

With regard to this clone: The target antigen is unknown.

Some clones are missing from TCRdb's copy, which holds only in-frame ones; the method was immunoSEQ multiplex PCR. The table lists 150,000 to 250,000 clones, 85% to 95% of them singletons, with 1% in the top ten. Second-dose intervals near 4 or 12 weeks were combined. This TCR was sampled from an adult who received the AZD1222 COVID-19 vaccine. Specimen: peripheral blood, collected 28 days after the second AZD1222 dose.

CDR3 DNA: TGCAGTGCTCGAAATTCCGGGGAGCTGTTTTTT. Translating gives CSARNSGELFF. The chain joins TRBV20-1 to TRBJ2-2; no firm D call. The germline CDR1 and CDR2 sequences are DFQATT and SNEGSKA (reference sequence). V dropped 5 bases and J dropped 6 bases, with 7 bases sitting between them. The length of the CDR3 is 11 residues.